This entry lists 9 T cell receptor beta chains sequenced from one sample in a study of CD8 T cells in ankylosing spondylitis. Study-level results: There was a TCR beta motif, made of several highly homologous variants, that appeared characteristic of ankylosing spondylitis blood.

TCRdb reanalysed the 5' RACE reads using MiXCR and keeps one entry per CDR3 protein. The top ten clones hold nearly 7% of a sample with about 540,000 distinct CDR3 sequences, roughly 13% of them seen once. Antigen specificity for these receptors is unknown. The source material was blood, either unsorted or a sorted T cell fraction (not recorded which). The origin of the receptors is a male donor with ankylosing spondylitis.

The CDR3 nucleotides are TGCAGTGTTCCCGGGGGGCAGGGTGAAAAACTGTTTTTT. Amino acids: CSVPGGQGEKLFF. This chain links TRBV20-1 with TRBJ1-4; D is perhaps TRBD1 (6 bases). CDR1 and CDR2 (germline): DFQATT, SNEGSKA (reference sequence). The CDR3 runs 13 residues. V lost 7 bases and J lost 7, with 16 bases in between.

The chain is built from TRBV5-1 and TRBJ2-5; the D is unclear. The V gene lost 0 bases and the J gene lost 5 bases, with 14 bases spanning the gap. Looked up from germline, CDR1 is SGHRS and CDR2 is YFSETQ. The CDR3 runs to 15 residues. The CDR3 spells CASSLGFRRWETQYF. The CDR3 coding sequence is TGCGCCAGCAGCTTGGGTTTCCGCCGCTGGGAGACCCAGTACTTC.

This clonotype was recorded a few times. The J gene is TRBJ1-5, the V gene TRBV20-1, with a weak D call TRBD1 (6 bases). V was shortened by 2 bases and J by 1 base, with 12 bases between the two germline ends. This CDR3 region has 15 residues. The germline V gene encodes CDR1 DFQATT and CDR2 SNEGSKA (reference sequence). CDR3 residues: CSARLRDKSNQPQHF. The DNA of the CDR3 is TGCAGTGCTAGACTAAGGGACAAGAGCAATCAGCCCCAGCATTTT.

This clonotype was recorded a few times. The chain combines TRBV18 with TRBJ2-2; D perhaps matches TRBD1 (5 bases). V was clipped by 1 base and J by 0 bases, with 9 bases between them. Germline V gene lookup returns CDR1 KGHSH and CDR2 LQKENI. This CDR3 comprises 16 residues. The CDR3 region has the DNA TGTGCCAGCTCACCACGTGGGGCCTCGAACACCGGGGAGCTGTTTTTT. It is translated as CASSPRGASNTGELFF.

The rearrangement joins TRBV12-3 or TRBV12-4 to TRBJ2-3; 7 nucleotides line up with TRBD2. This CDR3 has 14 residues. The ends lost 8 bases at V and 8 bases at J; junction bases unmatched: 13. CDR3 nucleotides: TGTGCCAGCGGGGGGGTCGGGGCATTTAGTACGCAGTATTTT. The encoded protein is CASGGVGAFSTQYF.

The chain employs TRBV27 and TRBJ2-7, with D perhaps assigned TRBD1 or TRBD2 (5 bases each). The CDR3 loop spans 12 amino acids. Trimming shortened V by 3 bases and J by 6 bases, and 9 bases separated the two germline ends. The germline V gene encodes CDR1 MNHEY and CDR2 SMNVEV (reference sequence). The CDR3 DNA is TGTGCCAGCAGTTTTGCCGGGGCCGAGCAGTACTTC. Translating it yields CASSFAGAEQYF.

The rearrangement joins TRBV19 to TRBJ2-3, with 9 bases fitting TRBD2. After removal of 8 bases from V and 2 bases from J, the junction contained 2 bases not matched to a gene. The CDR3 length is 13 residues. Germline assignment: CDR1 LNHDA and CDR2 SQIVND (reference sequence). The CDR3 here is CASGGRATDTQYF. In DNA form, the CDR3 reads TGTGCCAGTGGCGGGAGGGCCACAGATACGCAGTATTTT. The full variable domain, in which reference TRBV19 and TRBJ2-3 provide the parts outside the CDR3, is DGGITQSPKYLFRKEGQNVTLSCEQNLNHDAMYWYRQDPGQGLRLIYYSQIVNDFQKGDIAEGYSVSREKKESFPLTVTSAQKNPTAFYLCASGGRATDTQYFGPGTRLTVL.

The chain uses TRBV2 and TRBJ2-2, with TRBD2 matching over 7 bases. Germline V CDR1 and CDR2: SNHLY, FYNNEI. The CDR3 has 18 residues. J lost 1 base, V lost 11 bases, and 19 bases had no gene match. The CDR3 nucleotides are TGTGCCTGCTGTACCGGGACTACCCGGGTGGGGAACACCGGGGAGCTGTTTTTT. This gives the protein CACCTGTTRVGNTGELFF.

The V gene is TRBV29-1, the J gene TRBJ1-6; no definite D call. The germline V gene has CDR1 SQVTM and CDR2 ANQGSEA. The CDR3 runs to 14 residues. The V gene lost 4 bases and the J gene lost 8 bases, with 15 bases spanning the gap. CDR3 amino acids: CSVATGRLDSPLHF. CDR3 DNA: TGCAGCGTTGCGACGGGGAGGCTTGATTCACCCCTCCACTTT. Combining the CDR3 with reference TRBV29-1 and TRBJ1-6 gives the whole variable domain SAVISQKPSRDICQRGTSLTIQCQVDSQVTMMFWYRQQPGQSLTLIATANQGSEATYESGFVIDKFPISRPNLTFSTLTVSNMSPEDSSIYLCSVATGRLDSPLHFGNGTRLTVT.